This TCR beta chain was identified during a study of response to subunit inactivated influenza vaccine. Study results and limitations: The authors suggested that few new T cells are recruited per seasonal influenza vaccination.

TCRdb re-called the RT-PCR reads through MiXCR, storing one row per CDR3 protein. The data hold almost 600,000 distinct CDR3 sequences, with 13% to 15% observed a single time. Worth noting for this clonotype: Its antigen is undetermined.

This specimen consisted of PBMCs from blood, obtained approximately 12 days after vaccination. This receptor was identified in a man in his fifties who received an inactivated influenza vaccine.

The CDR3 loop reads CSAFGTSGRPDTQYF. The CDR3 DNA reads TGCAGTGCATTCGGGACTAGCGGCCGTCCAGATACGCAGTATTTT. This rearrangement joins TRBV20-1 to TRBJ2-3; TRBD2 matches at 11 bases. The CDR3 covers 15 residues. V dropped 6 bases and J dropped 4; count of bases not matched to a gene: 9. Germline V gene sequence: CDR1 DFQATT, CDR2 SNEGSKA (reference sequence).